The subject of this entry is one TCR beta chain. The antigen is undetermined. The sample belongs to a study of monozygotic twins with inflammatory bowel disease. The template switching step added UMIs that contained a 6-nucleotide sample barcode. TCRdb reprocessed the 5' RACE reads and reports one entry per CDR3 protein, with no DNA. Its table lists about 440,000 distinct CDR3 sequences. Study-level points and caveats: Twins with IBD had fewer clonotypes in common with others than healthy twins, particularly during disease activity. Possibly because of limited power, concordant and discordant twins showed no difference in repertoire similarity. TCRbeta diversity (inverse Simpson) was lower in IBD patients than in healthy co-twins.

CDR1 is LGHDT and CDR2 is YNNKEL in the germline V gene (reference sequence). The CDR3 covers 14 residues. The chain uses TRBV3-1 and TRBJ1-1; TCRdb's D call, TRBD1, is unchecked because there is no DNA. This clonotype originated in a human donor with ulcerative colitis or Crohn's disease, or a healthy co-twin of an affected twin (not recorded which). The specimen sequenced was blood. CDR3 residues: CASSQDMGRVEAFF.